These 3 T cell receptor beta chains share one sample of origin, sequenced in a study of blood T cells in healthy people across ages (dated by TCRdb to between 2015 and 2016). Libraries were made using 5' RACE. The reads were generated on an Illumina HiSeq 2500. The second PCR ran for roughly 6 to 11 cycles and used a J-beta primer mix along with a sample-barcoded 5' primer. In-frame beta chains were kept once TCRdb had trimmed the public reads at Q25 with fastp and called clones with MiXCR. Entries are consolidated by CDR3 protein sequence, retaining the most common genes and DNA. The sample contains fewer than 1,000,000 distinct CDR3 sequences, roughly 44% of them found a single time. The top ten clones comprise 15% to 25% of the sample. Sequenced sample: blood. All receptors derive from a man in his sixties in good health.

This clonotype was seen a few times. CDR3 amino acids: CASSSLPTSGGAYNEQFF. DNA for the CDR3: TGTGCCAGCAGCTCCCTCCCGACTAGCGGGGGGGCCTACAATGAGCAGTTCTTC. The gene calls are TRBV7-3 and TRBJ2-1, with TRBD2 matching 14 bases. The junction had 7 bases not matched to a gene; V was cut back by 4 bases and J by 2 bases. This CDR3 comprises 18 residues. The germline V gene has CDR1 SGHTA and CDR2 FQGTGA.

This clonotype was picked up a small number of times. The CDR3 spells CATQGTGSANYGYTF. The DNA of the CDR3 is TGTGCCACCCAAGGGACAGGGTCAGCTAACTATGGCTACACCTTC. The gene calls are TRBV6-5 and TRBJ1-2; 9 nucleotides match TRBD1. V gave up 10 bases and J gave up 0 bases; unmatched junction bases: 9. The CDR3 extends over 15 amino acids. Per germline, CDR1 MNHEY and CDR2 SVGAGI.

This chain links TRBV2 with TRBJ1-5; D is perhaps TRBD1 (5 bases). The length of the CDR3 is 13 residues. CDR1 is SNHLY, CDR2 FYNNEI, per germline. The V end lost 4 bases, the J end lost 5 bases, and 9 bases lay between the germline ends. CDR3: CASSARVYQPQHF. The DNA for the CDR3 is TGTGCCAGCAGTGCCAGGGTTTATCAGCCCCAGCATTTT.